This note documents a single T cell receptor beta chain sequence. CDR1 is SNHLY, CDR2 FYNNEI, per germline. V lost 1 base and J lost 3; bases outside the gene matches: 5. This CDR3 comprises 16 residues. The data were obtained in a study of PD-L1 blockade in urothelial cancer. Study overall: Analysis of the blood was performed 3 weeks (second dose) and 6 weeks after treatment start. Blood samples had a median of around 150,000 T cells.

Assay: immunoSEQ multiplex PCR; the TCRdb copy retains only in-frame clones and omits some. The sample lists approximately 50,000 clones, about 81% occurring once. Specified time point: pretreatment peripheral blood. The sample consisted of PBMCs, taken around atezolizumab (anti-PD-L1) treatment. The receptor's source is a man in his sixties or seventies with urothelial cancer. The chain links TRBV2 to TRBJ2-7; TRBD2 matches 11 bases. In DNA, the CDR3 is TGTGCCAGCAGTGAAGGGGCTAGCGGGGGGATCTACGAGCAGTACTTC. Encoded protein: CASSEGASGGIYEQYF.